The source of this T cell receptor (beta chain) is a study of blood T cell repertoires in COVID-19. Study-wide context: Researchers got acute and convalescent COVID-19 samples from the United States, Italy and Spain. The analysed material was cDNA or gDNA that came from T cells, B-cell-depleted T cells, or PBMCs.

Authors' data handling: Amplification of reference gene primers was used by the study to estimate nucleated cell counts. Sequenced by immunoSEQ multiplex PCR; TCRdb stores in-frame clones only, minus some. V, J and clone size were drawn from that table, and D and trimming were deduced from the DNA. The table shows approximately 140,000 clones, with 70% to 90% occurring only once. The sequence derives from a man in his 70s with acute or convalescent COVID-19. The source material was peripheral blood.

The CDR3 spells CASSPTRSGANVLTF. CDR3 sequence (DNA): TGTGCCAGCTCTCCTACGAGGAGTGGGGCCAACGTCCTGACTTTC. The rearrangement links TRBV11-2 to TRBJ2-6; D is unresolved. The CDR3 loop spans 15 amino acids. V was shortened by 8 bases and J by 3 bases, with 14 bases between the two germline ends. From germline, CDR1 is SGHAT and CDR2 FQNNGV.